In its sample, the clone carrying this TCR beta chain was seen many times. V lost 0 bases and J lost 8; bases outside the gene matches: 4. The germline V gene encodes CDR1 SGHRS and CDR2 YFSETQ. The length of the CDR3 is 15 residues. These data originate in a study of T cells after yellow fever vaccination. Regarding the study as a whole: Overlap between CD4 and CD8 compartments was detected for a small share of clonotypes. Memory subsets that were sorted on day 0 lacked detectable signal for almost all vaccine-responding clonotypes. Most clones from primary vaccination were detected again post-booster (just over 95% CD4, about 85% CD8).

Researchers made TCR cDNA using 5'RACE template switching, and this step added a universal primer site and UMIs. Using its own MiXCR run on the 5' RACE reads, TCRdb lists one record per CDR3 protein. The sample includes about 20,000 distinct CDR3 sequences, around 5.2% of them seen just once. J is TRBJ2-1 and V is TRBV5-1, with 11 bases aligning to TRBD2. Source: PBMCs, either bulk or a sorted T-cell subset (CD4+, CD8+, memory, or dextramer-sorted; not recorded which), taken approximately 47 days after the first yellow fever vaccination. This TCR came from a young man who received the YFV17D yellow fever vaccine. CDR3 sequence reads: CASSLASGGIYEQFF. In DNA form, the CDR3 reads TGCGCCAGCAGCTTGGCTAGCGGGGGGATATATGAGCAGTTCTTC.